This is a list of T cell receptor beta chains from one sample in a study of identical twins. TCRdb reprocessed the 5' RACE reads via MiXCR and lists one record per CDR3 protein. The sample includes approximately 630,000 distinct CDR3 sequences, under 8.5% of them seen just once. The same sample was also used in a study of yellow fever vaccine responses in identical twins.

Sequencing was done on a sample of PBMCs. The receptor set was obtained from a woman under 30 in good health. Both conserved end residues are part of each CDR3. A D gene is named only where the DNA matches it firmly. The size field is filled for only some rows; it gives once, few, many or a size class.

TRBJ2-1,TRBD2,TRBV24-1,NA,TGTGCCACCAGTGACGCTAGCGGGAGGGCGTGGGAGCAGTTCTTC,CATSDASGRAWEQFF
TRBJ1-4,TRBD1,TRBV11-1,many,TGTGCCAGCGGAGCTCTTAAAGGAAACAGGGGGACAACTAATGAAAAACTGTTTTTT,CASGALKGNRGTTNEKLFF
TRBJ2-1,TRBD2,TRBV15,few,TGTGCCACCAGCAGAGATATGGGACTAGCGGGAGACTACAATGAGCAGTTCTTC,CATSRDMGLAGDYNEQFF
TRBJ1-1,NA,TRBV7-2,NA,TGTGCCAGCAGCTTACAGGGGATTGAAGCTTTCTTT,CASSLQGIEAFF
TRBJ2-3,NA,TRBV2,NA,TGTGCCAGCAGTGAAGCGAAAATTTGGGGGGATACGCAGTATTTT,CASSEAKIWGDTQYF
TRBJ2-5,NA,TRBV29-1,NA,TGCAGCGTTGTGCCCGACGAGACCCAGTACTTC,CSVVPDETQYF
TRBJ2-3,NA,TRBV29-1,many,TGCAGCGTTGGTGGACGGAGCACAGATACGCAGTATTTT,CSVGGRSTDTQYF
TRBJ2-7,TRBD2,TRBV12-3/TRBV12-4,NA,TGTGCCAGCAGATCGGGACTAAGGTACGAGCAGTACTTC,CASRSGLRYEQYF
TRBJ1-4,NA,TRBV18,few,TGTGCCAGCTCACCGGGGCGGCAGAATGAAAAACTGTTTTTT,CASSPGRQNEKLFF
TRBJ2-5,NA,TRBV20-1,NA,TGCAGTGCTAGAGCTGCGGAGCTCCTCCAAGAGACCCAGTACTTC,CSARAAELLQETQYF
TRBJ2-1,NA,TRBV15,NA,TGTGCCACCAGCAGAGAGCCTAGCCCATCGGTCTTC,CATSREPSPSVF
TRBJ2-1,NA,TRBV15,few,TGTGCCACCAGCAGGCCTAGAGGGAGCTACAATGAGCAGTTCTTC,CATSRPRGSYNEQFF
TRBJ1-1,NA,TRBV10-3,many,TGTGCCATCAGTGACAGGGGTAGCACTGAAGCTTTCTTT,CAISDRGSTEAFF
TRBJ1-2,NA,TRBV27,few,TGTGCCAGCAGTTTGTCTAGAAGGGGGTCGGATGGCTACACCTTC,CASSLSRRGSDGYTF
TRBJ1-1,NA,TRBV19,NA,TGTGCCAGTAGTCCCCCTTCGACAGGATGGAACACTGAAGCTTTCTTT,CASSPPSTGWNTEAFF
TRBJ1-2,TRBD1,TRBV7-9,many,TGTGCCAGCAGCTTTGGACAGGGGGCGTATGGCTACACCTTC,CASSFGQGAYGYTF
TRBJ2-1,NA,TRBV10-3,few,TGTGCCATCAATCAAGGGGCCAGGACGAGCGGCAGTGAGCAGTTCTTC,CAINQGARTSGSEQFF
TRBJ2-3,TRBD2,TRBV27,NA,TGTGCCAGCAGTGCCCGGGGGGGTTTGCTTAGAGATACGCAGTATTTT,CASSARGGLLRDTQYF
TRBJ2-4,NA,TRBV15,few,TGTGCCACCAGCAGAGAGGGCTCTTTTGGCAAAAACATTCAGTACTTC,CATSREGSFGKNIQYF
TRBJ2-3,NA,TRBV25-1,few,TGTGCCAGCAGTACCCCGGACTCCAGCACAGATACGCAGTATTTT,CASSTPDSSTDTQYF
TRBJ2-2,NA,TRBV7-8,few,TGTGCCAGCAGCCAGTTGGGGAGAACCAGTTCCGGGGAGCTGTTTTTT,CASSQLGRTSSGELFF
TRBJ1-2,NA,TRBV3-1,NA,TGTGCCAGCAGCCAAGAGTTGATTCCCGAACCCACCTATGGCTACACCTTC,CASSQELIPEPTYGYTF
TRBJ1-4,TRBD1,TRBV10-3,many,TGTGCCATCAAACCCGGACAGGGGCGAGAAAAACTGTTTTTT,CAIKPGQGREKLFF
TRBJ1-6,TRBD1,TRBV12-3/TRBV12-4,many,TGTGCCAGCAGGACGTGGGACAGGAGGGATTCACCCCTCCACTTT,CASRTWDRRDSPLHF
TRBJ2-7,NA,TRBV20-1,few,TGCAGTGCAGGGGAAACGGGAGTCTACGAGCAGTACTTC,CSAGETGVYEQYF
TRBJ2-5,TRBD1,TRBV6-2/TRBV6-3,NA,TGTGCCAGCAGTATGGGCAGGGGGCTAGAAGAGACCCAGTACTTC,CASSMGRGLEETQYF
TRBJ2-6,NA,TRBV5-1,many,TGCGCCAGCAGCGGGATCGGCTCTGGGGCCAACGTCCTGACTTTC,CASSGIGSGANVLTF
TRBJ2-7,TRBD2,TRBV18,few,TGTGCCAGCTCACCAAACGCCGGGACTAGCGGTTCCTACGAGCAGTACTTC,CASSPNAGTSGSYEQYF
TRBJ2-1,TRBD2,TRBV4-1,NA,TGCGCCAGCAGCCAAGAGCGGGAGGGCCAGAGTGAGCAGTTCTTC,CASSQEREGQSEQFF
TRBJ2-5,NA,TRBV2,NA,TGTGCCAGCAGTGATGAGGCAGATCAAGAGACCCAGCACTTC,CASSDEADQETQHF
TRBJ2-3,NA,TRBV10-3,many,TGTGCCATCAGGGGCGGGAGCACAGATACGCAGTATTTT,CAIRGGSTDTQYF